A selection of T cell receptor beta chains follows, all from one sample in a study of blood T cells in healthy people across ages. MiXCR was run by TCRdb on the 5' RACE reads, yielding one entry per CDR3 protein. The table lists around 1,500,000 distinct CDR3 sequences, 35% to 45% of them singletons, with around 8% in the top ten. The sample taken for sequencing was blood. The receptor source for this set is a woman younger than 35 in good health. Each CDR3 is given with its conserved first and last residue. Each record gives: CDR3 protein, CDR3 DNA, J gene, D gene, CDR3 length, clone size, V gene. The D gene is left open where the match is weak. Size values are once, few and many counts, or a class for expanded clones, and some rows have none.

CASSGGTGGDRRVSYEQYF TGCGCCAGCAGCGGGGGGACAGGGGGCGATCGGAGAGTCTCTTACGAGCAGTACTTC TRBJ2-7 TRBD1 19 . TRBV5-1
CASSSGTGDYYEQYF TGTGCCAGCAGCTCCGGGACAGGGGACTACTACGAGCAGTACTTC TRBJ2-7 TRBD1 15 few TRBV5-5
CASTLTGISYEQYF TGTGCCAGCACCCTAACAGGGATCTCCTACGAGCAGTACTTC TRBJ2-7 . 14 . TRBV7-2
CASSLVGEHSYNEQFF TGCGCCAGCAGCTTGGTGGGCGAGCACTCCTACAATGAGCAGTTCTTC TRBJ2-1 . 16 . TRBV5-1
CASSPIAAGSHEQYF TGTGCCAGCAGCCCTATAGCGGCGGGGAGCCATGAGCAGTACTTC TRBJ2-5 . 15 . TRBV11-2
CASTLRGPNYGYTF TGTGCCAGCACTTTGAGAGGACCTAACTATGGCTACACCTTC TRBJ1-2 . 14 few TRBV12-3/TRBV12-4
CASSFRYNEQYF TGTGCCAGCAGTTTTAGGTACAATGAGCAGTACTTC TRBJ2-7 . 12 . TRBV28
CASSVEAGYTEAFF TGTGCCAGCAGCGTAGAGGCAGGGTACACTGAAGCTTTCTTT TRBJ1-1 . 14 . TRBV7-2
CASSFWGEDTQYF TGTGCCAGCAGTTTTTGGGGAGAAGATACGCAGTATTTT TRBJ2-3 . 13 few TRBV12-3/TRBV12-4
CASLQAAGANTQYF TGTGCCAGTCTTCAAGCAGCGGGAGCTAATACGCAGTATTTT TRBJ2-3 TRBD2 14 few TRBV12-3/TRBV12-4
CASSAWRGVTDTQYF TGTGCCAGCAGCGCCTGGCGGGGGGTCACAGATACGCAGTATTTT TRBJ2-3 TRBD2 15 . TRBV7-9
CASLQGAEGYTF TGTGCCAGTCTACAGGGGGCAGAAGGCTACACCTTC TRBJ1-2 TRBD1 12 . TRBV2
CASSQTKGKGVLINEQFF TGTGCCAGCAGCCAGACCAAGGGGAAGGGGGTGCTCATTAATGAGCAGTTCTTC TRBJ2-1 . 18 few TRBV4-2
CSVDGNEKFF TGCAGCGTTGACGGTAATGAGAAGTTCTTC TRBJ2-1 . 10 few TRBV29-1
CASSEMIRAPQYF TGTGCCAGCAGTGAGATGATCCGGGCCCCCCAGTATTTT TRBJ2-3 . 13 few TRBV2
CASRFSGYNEQFF TGTGCCAGCAGGTTTAGCGGGTACAATGAGCAGTTCTTC TRBJ2-1 TRBD2 13 . TRBV2
CSATGPLETQYF TGCAGTGCGACGGGACCGCTAGAGACCCAGTACTTC TRBJ2-5 . 12 . TRBV20-1
CASSRGYSTDTQYF TGTGCCAGCAGTCGGGGGTATAGCACAGATACGCAGTATTTT TRBJ2-3 . 14 many TRBV12-3/TRBV12-4
CASSLASGRTSEQFF TGTGCCAGCAGCTTAGCGAGCGGGAGGACATCTGAGCAGTTCTTC TRBJ2-1 TRBD2 15 few TRBV7-9
CASSSGTPAVNEQFF TGTGCCAGCAGTTCCGGGACTCCTGCGGTCAATGAGCAGTTCTTC TRBJ2-1 . 15 . TRBV2